Listed here are 10 T cell receptor beta chains from one sample, sequenced in a study of technical replicates of blood from a handful of donors. Assay used: immunoSEQ multiplex PCR; TCRdb lists only in-frame clones, some missing. The repertoire holds just under 85,000 clones, with approximately 94% as singletons. Sequencing used T cells isolated from PBMCs. These receptors all come from a human donor in good health.

The chain recombines TRBV7-3 with TRBJ1-2; D is ambiguous. This CDR3 is 15 amino acids long. Trimming took 1 base from V and 5 from J, leaving 14 bases between them. Germline CDR1 SGHTA, CDR2 FQGTGA. In nucleotides, the CDR3 is TGTGCCAGCAGCTTAAGCCACAGCACCTCATATGGCTACACCTTC. Its protein product is CASSLSHSTSYGYTF.

The genes are TRBV2 and TRBJ1-3, with D perhaps matching TRBD1 (6 bases). Germline CDR1 reads SNHLY; CDR2 reads FYNNEI. Trimming shortened V by 6 bases and J by 1 base, and 13 bases separated the two germline ends. CDR3 length equals 15 residues. CDR3 residues: CASSSGGRSGNTIYF. The CDR3 nucleotides read TGTGCCAGCAGCTCGGGGGGCAGATCTGGAAACACCATATATTTT.

The V and J genes are TRBV27 and TRBJ1-5; a weak D match, TRBD1 (6 bases). Deletions cut 5 bases from V and 3 bases from J, with 14 bases between. Germline lookup yields CDR1 MNHEY and CDR2 SMNVEV (reference sequence). The CDR3 is 15 amino acids. This CDR3 reads CASSPRGLSNQPQHF. CDR3 DNA sequence: TGTGCCAGCAGTCCGAGGGGGTTGTCCAATCAGCCCCAGCATTTT.

The V gene is TRBV7-3, the J gene TRBJ2-5; D possibly corresponds to TRBD1 (7 bases). From germline, CDR1 is SGHTA and CDR2 FQGTGA. The CDR3 is 15 residues long. The V gene lost 5 bases and the J gene lost 0 bases, with 13 bases spanning the gap. CDR3 residues: CASSLAGQYQETQYF. CDR3 sequence (DNA): TGTGCCAGCAGCCTCGCGGGACAGTACCAAGAGACCCAGTACTTC.

The chain employs TRBV5-1 and TRBJ2-1; D ambiguous. This CDR3 spans 16 amino acids. Germline V lookup: CDR1 SGHRS, CDR2 YFSETQ. V lost 2 bases and J 5 bases, leaving 17 bases between the germline ends. DNA for the CDR3: TGCGCCAGCAGCTTCCCCATGGCAACCGTCGACAATGAGCAGTTCTTC. Translated, it gives CASSFPMATVDNEQFF.

DNA of the CDR3: TGTGCCAGCAGCCAAGATCGGCTCGATACCTCCCCGGGCTACGAGCAGTACTTC. Translation gives CASSQDRLDTSPGYEQYF. The rearrangement uses TRBV4-2 and TRBJ2-7, with D unresolved. The CDR3 consists of 18 residues. V lost 0 bases to trimming and J lost 3 bases, with 21 bases between them. Germline V lookup: CDR1 LGHNA, CDR2 YNFKEQ.

This clone was detected a few times. J is TRBJ1-1 and V is TRBV4-2; TRBD1 is a possible D gene (6 bases). Trimming cost V 4 bases and J 0 bases, with 12 bases left between them. The CDR3 is made up of 15 amino acids. Germline CDR1 reads LGHNA; CDR2 reads YNFKEQ. As DNA, the CDR3 is TGTGCCAGCAGCCGGGTGGACAGCATGAACACTGAAGCTTTCTTT. Translation: CASSRVDSMNTEAFF.

The chain employs TRBV19 and TRBJ2-7, with 10 bases aligning to TRBD2. Germline CDR1 reads LNHDA; CDR2 reads SQIVND (reference sequence). Germline trimming cut 4 bases from V and 3 bases from J; bases unmatched to any gene: 3. The CDR3 is made up of 14 amino acids. CDR3 loop: CASSTSGRGYEQYF. The CDR3 nucleotides are TGTGCCAGTAGTACGAGCGGGAGGGGCTACGAGCAGTACTTC.

This chain uses TRBV15 with TRBJ1-3, with D perhaps matching TRBD1 (6 bases). The length of the CDR3 is 14 residues. The V gene's germline CDR1 is LNHNV and CDR2 YYDKDF (reference sequence). Trimming removed 3 bases at V and 8 bases at J, with 14 bases between. The CDR3 is CATSSRLAGDTIYF. The CDR3, as DNA: TGTGCCACCAGCAGTAGACTGGCAGGGGACACCATATATTTT.

The chain joins TRBV27 to TRBJ1-3; D unresolved. Between the trimmed V and J ends, which lost 3 bases and 1 base, there was a span of 10 bases. Germline CDR1 is MNHEY and CDR2 is SMNVEV (reference sequence). The CDR3 contains 15 residues. The CDR3 DNA sequence: TGTGCCAGCAGTTTTCGGGGTCTATCTGGAAACACCATATATTTT. This translates into CASSFRGLSGNTIYF.